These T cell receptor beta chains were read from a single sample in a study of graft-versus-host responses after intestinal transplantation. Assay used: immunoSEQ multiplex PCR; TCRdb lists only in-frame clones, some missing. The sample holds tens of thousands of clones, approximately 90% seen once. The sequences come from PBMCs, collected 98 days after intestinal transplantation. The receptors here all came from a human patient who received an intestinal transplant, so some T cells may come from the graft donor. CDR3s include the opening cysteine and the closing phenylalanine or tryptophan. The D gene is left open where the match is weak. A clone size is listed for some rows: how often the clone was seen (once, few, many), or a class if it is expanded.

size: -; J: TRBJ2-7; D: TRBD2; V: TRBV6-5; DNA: TGTGCCAGCAGAGCGGGACTAGCGGTTCCCTACGAGCAGTACTTC; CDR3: CASRAGLAVPYEQYF
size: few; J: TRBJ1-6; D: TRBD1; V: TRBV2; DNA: TGTGCCAGCAGCCTCCGGGACAGGGGAACTTCACCCCTCCACTTT; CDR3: CASSLRDRGTSPLHF
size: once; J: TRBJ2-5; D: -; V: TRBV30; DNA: TGTGCCTGGAGTGTAGGGATCAGCAGCAGACAAGAGACCCAGTACTTC; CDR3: CAWSVGISSRQETQYF
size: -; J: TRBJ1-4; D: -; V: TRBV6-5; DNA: TGTGCCAGCAGTTGGGCCAGTCCTAATGAAAAACTGTTTTTT; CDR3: CASSWASPNEKLFF
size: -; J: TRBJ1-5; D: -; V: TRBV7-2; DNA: TGTGCCAGCAGCTTAGTGGACACCCGCAATCAGCCCCAGCATTTT; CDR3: CASSLVDTRNQPQHF
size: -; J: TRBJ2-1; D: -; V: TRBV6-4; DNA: TGTGCCAGCAGAATAGCGGCCGACTCCTACAATGAGCAGTTCTTC; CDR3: CASRIAADSYNEQFF
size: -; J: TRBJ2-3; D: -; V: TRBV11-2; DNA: TGTGCCAGCAGCTTAGTCCGGGATACGCAGTATTTT; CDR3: CASSLVRDTQYF
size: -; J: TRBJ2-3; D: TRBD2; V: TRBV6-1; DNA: TGTGCCAGCAGTGAAACAAGCGGGAGGGCCTTAGATACGCAGTATTTT; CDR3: CASSETSGRALDTQYF
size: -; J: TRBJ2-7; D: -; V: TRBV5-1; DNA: TGCGCCAGCAAGCGAGGGGAAACCTACGAGCAGTACTTC; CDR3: CASKRGETYEQYF
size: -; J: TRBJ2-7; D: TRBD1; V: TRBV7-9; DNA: TGTGCCAGCAGCCGGACAGGGAAGGGCTACGAGCAGTACTTC; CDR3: CASSRTGKGYEQYF
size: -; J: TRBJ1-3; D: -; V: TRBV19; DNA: TGTGCCAGTATACAGGCCCGCTCTGGAAACACCATATATTTT; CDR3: CASIQARSGNTIYF
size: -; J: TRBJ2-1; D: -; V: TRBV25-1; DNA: TGTGCCAGCAGTGTGGCATACGAGCAGTTCTTC; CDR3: CASSVAYEQFF
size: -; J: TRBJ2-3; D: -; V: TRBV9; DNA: TGTGCCAGCAGCGTAGCACCTAGCACAGATACGCAGTATTTT; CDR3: CASSVAPSTDTQYF
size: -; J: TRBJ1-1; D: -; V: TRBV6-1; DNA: TGTGCCAGCAGCTCTGACACTGAAGCTTTCTTT; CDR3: CASSSDTEAFF
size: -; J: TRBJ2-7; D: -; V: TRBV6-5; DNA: TGTGCCAGCAGTGAAGTAGCCTACGAGCAGTACTTC; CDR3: CASSEVAYEQYF
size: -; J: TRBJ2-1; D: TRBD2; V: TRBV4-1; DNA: TGCGCCAGCAGCCCAACTAGCGGGGGGGTACTATACAATGAGCAGTTCTTC; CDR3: CASSPTSGGVLYNEQFF
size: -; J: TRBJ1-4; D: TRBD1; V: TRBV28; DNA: TGTGCCAGCAGTTTCGGGACAGGGGGCGTAAAACTGTTTTTT; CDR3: CASSFGTGGVKLFF
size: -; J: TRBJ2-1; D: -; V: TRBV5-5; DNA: TGTGCCAGCAGCTTCGGGGGCCATAGAGACAATGAGCAGTTCTTC; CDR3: CASSFGGHRDNEQFF
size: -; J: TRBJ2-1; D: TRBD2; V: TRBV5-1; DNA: TGCGCCAGCAGCTCGGGACTAGCCTCCTACAATGAGCAGTTCTTC; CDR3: CASSSGLASYNEQFF
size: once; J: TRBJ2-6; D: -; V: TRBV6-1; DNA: TGTGCCAGCAGTGAAATGAGCAGGGTCGGGGCCAACGTCCTGACTTTC; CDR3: CASSEMSRVGANVLTF
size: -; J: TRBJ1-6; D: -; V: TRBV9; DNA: TGTGCCAGCTCAGGGGAAAATTCACCCCTCCACTTT; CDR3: CASSGENSPLHF
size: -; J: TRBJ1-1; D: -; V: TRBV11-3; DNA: TGTGCCAGCAAAGGGTCCGCTTCCACTGAAGCTTTCTTT; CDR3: CASKGSASTEAFF
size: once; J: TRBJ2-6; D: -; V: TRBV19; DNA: TGTGCCAGTTGCCCCCTCTCTGGGGCCAACGTCCTGACTTTC; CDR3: CASCPLSGANVLTF
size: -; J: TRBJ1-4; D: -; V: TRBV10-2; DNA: TGCGCCAGCAGCGCGGACAGCCGAACTAATGAAAAACTGTTTTTT; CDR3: CASSADSRTNEKLFF
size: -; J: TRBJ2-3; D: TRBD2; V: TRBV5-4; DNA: TGTGCCAGCAGCTACCCCCTAGCGGGGGGAGGGGGGACGCAGTATTTT; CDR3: CASSYPLAGGGGTQYF
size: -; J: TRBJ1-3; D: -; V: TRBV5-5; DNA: TGTGCCAGCAGCCCAGGCCCGGGGCCTTTAGGAAACACCATATATTTT; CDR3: CASSPGPGPLGNTIYF
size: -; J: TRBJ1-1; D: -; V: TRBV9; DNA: TGTGCCAGCAGCGTAGAAGAGGCGATGAACACTGAAGCTTTCTTT; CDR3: CASSVEEAMNTEAFF
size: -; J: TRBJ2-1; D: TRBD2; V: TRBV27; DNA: TGTGCCAGCATGGGAGCGGGAGGGCCTGTCGGTGAGCAGTTCTTC; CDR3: CASMGAGGPVGEQFF
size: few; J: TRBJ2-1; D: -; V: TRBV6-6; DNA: TGTGCCAGCAGTCTCCCGGAGACCCTCGACCGGGGGGAGCAGTTCTTC; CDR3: CASSLPETLDRGEQFF
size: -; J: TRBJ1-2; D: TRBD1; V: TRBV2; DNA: TGTGCCAGCATCCTCGGACAGGGAGAAGCTGGCTATGGCTACACCTTC; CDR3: CASILGQGEAGYGYTF
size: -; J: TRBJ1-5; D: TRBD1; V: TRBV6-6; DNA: TGTGCCAGCAGAAAGGACAGGGCCCAGGGACAGCCCCAGCATTTT; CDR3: CASRKDRAQGQPQHF
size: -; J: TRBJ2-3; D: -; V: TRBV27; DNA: TGTGCCAGCACGGGCGAGTCGGTACCAGATACGCAGTATTTT; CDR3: CASTGESVPDTQYF
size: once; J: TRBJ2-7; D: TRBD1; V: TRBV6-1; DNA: TGTGCCAGCAGTGGGACAGGCCCCTACGAGCAGTACTTC; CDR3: CASSGTGPYEQYF
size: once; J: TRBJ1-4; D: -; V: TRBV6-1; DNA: TGTGCCACCAATGGGGGTAAGGCAGGATTTGAAAAACTGTTTTTT; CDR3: CATNGGKAGFEKLFF
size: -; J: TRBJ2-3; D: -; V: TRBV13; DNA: TGTGCCAGCAGCTTAGGAGGGTTTCCTAGCACAGATACGCAGTATTTT; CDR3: CASSLGGFPSTDTQYF
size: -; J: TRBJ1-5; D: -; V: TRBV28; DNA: TGTGCCAGCAGTTTTTTTCCAGGCAGGGTAAATCAGCCCCAGCATTTT; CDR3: CASSFFPGRVNQPQHF
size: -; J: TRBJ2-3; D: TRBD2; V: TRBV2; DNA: TGTGCCACCCTCTTTAGCGGGGGGGCAGGGGCAGATACGCAGTATTTT; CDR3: CATLFSGGAGADTQYF